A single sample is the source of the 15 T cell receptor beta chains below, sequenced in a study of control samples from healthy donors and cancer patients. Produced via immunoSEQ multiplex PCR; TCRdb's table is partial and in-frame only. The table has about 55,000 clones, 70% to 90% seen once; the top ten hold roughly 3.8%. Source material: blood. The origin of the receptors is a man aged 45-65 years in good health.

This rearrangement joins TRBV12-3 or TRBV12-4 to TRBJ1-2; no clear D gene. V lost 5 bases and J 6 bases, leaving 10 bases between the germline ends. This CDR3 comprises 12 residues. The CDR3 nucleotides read TGTGCCAGCAGTCCCAAAGGCGATGGCTACACCTTC. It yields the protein CASSPKGDGYTF.

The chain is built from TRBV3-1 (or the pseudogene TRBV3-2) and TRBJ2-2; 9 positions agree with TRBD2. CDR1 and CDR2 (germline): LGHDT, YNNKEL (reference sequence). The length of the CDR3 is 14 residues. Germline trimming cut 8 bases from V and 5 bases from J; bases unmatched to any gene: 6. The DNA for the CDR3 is TGTGCCAGCCGTCGGACTAGCGCTACCGGGGAGCTGTTTTTT. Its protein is CASRRTSATGELFF.

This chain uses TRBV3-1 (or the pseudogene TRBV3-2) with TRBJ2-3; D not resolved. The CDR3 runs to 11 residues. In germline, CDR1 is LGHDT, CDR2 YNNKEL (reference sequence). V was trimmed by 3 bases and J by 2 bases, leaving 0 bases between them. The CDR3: CASSHTDTQYF. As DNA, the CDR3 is TGTGCCAGCAGCCACACAGATACGCAGTATTTT.

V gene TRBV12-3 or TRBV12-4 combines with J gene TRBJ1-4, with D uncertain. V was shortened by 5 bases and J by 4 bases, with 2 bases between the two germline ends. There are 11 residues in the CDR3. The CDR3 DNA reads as TGTGCCAGCAGTAGTAATGAAAAACTGTTTTTT. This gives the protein CASSSNEKLFF.

CDR3 bases: TGTGCCAGCAGCTTAGGGGACAAAGGGACCGGGGAGCTGTTTTTT. It yields the protein CASSLGDKGTGELFF. V and J are TRBV7-2 and TRBJ2-2, with a weak D call TRBD1 (6 bases). Germline CDR1 SGHTA, CDR2 FQGNSA. The CDR3 has 15 residues. V lost 1 base, J lost 5 bases, and 11 bases lay in between.

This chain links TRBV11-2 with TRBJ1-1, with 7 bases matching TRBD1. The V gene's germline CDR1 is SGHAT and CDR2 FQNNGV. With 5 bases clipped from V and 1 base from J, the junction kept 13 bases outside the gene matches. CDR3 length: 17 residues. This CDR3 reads CASSPGGLQLKNTEAFF. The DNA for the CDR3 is TGTGCCAGCAGCCCAGGGGGTCTACAGCTAAAGAACACTGAAGCTTTCTTT.

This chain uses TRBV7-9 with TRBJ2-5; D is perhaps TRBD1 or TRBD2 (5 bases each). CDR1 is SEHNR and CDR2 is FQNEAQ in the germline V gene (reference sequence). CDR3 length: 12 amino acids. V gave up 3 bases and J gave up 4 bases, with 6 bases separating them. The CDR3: CASSLRGETQYF. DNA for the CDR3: TGTGCCAGCAGCTTGAGGGGAGAGACCCAGTACTTC.

CDR3 amino acids: CASSLRQGGMGDEQFF. CDR3 sequence (DNA): TGTGCCAGCAGCTTAAGACAGGGCGGGATGGGGGATGAGCAGTTCTTC. The chain employs TRBV13 and TRBJ2-1; D possibly corresponds to TRBD1 (7 bases). In germline, CDR1 is PRHDT, CDR2 FYEKMQ (reference sequence). Between the trimmed V and J ends, which lost 2 bases and 8 bases, there was a span of 19 bases. This CDR3 comprises 16 residues.

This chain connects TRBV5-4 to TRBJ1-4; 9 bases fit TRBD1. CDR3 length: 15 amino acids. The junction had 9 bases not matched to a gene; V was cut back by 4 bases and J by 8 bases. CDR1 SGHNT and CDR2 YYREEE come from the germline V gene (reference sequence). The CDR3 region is CASSPAGTGQEKLFF. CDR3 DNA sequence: TGTGCCAGCAGCCCGGCGGGGACAGGGCAGGAAAAACTGTTTTTT.

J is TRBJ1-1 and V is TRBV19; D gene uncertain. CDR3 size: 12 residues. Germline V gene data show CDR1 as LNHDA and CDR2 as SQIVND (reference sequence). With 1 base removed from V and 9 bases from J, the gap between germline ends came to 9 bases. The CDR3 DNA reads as TGTGCCAGTAGTATAGGGGAGACCCAAGCTTTCTTT. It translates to CASSIGETQAFF.

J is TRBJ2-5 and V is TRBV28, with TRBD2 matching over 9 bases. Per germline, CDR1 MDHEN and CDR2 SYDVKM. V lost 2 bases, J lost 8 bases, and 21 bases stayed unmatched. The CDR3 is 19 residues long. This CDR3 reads CASSLPPGAAGGPSPTQYF. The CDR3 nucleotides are TGTGCCAGCAGTTTACCTCCGGGCGCCGCGGGAGGGCCTTCCCCCACCCAGTACTTC.

CDR3 protein: CASSQVFSGNTIYF. The CDR3 region has the DNA TGTGCCAGCAGCCAAGTCTTCTCTGGAAACACCATATATTTT. J is TRBJ1-3 and V is TRBV14; no reliable D call. CDR3 length equals 14 residues. The germline gives CDR1 SGHDN, CDR2 FVKESK. Trimming took 1 base from V and 0 from J, leaving 4 bases between them.

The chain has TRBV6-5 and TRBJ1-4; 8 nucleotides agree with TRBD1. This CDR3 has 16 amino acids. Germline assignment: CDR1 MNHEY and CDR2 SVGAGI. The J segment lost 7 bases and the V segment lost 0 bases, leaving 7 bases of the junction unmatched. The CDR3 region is CASSYSSSGGVEKLFF. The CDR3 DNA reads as TGTGCCAGCAGTTACTCCTCGTCAGGGGGCGTTGAAAAACTGTTTTTT.

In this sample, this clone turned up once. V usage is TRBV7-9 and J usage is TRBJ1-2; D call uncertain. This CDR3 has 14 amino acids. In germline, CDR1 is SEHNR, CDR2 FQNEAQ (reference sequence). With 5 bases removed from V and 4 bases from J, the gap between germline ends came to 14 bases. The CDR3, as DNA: TGTGCCAGCAGCCCCTCTGGGCTGTTCTATGGCTACACCTTC. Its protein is CASSPSGLFYGYTF.

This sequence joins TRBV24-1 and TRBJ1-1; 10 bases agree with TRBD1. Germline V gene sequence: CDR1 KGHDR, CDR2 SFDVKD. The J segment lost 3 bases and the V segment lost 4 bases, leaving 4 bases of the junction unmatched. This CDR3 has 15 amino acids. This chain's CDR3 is CATSDSGTGDTEAFF. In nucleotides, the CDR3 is TGTGCCACCAGTGACTCCGGGACAGGGGACACTGAAGCTTTCTTT.